A single sample is the source of the 3 T cell receptor beta chains below, sequenced in a study of T cell repertoires in cytomegalovirus infection. MiXCR, applied by TCRdb to the reads, yields one record per CDR3 protein. The profile covers about half a million distinct CDR3 sequences, with roughly 43% appearing a single time and approximately 40% taken by the ten largest. No antigen is known for these receptors. This material consisted of cultured PBMCs, taken from culture after CMV antigen stimulation. All receptors come from a human donor in good health (CMV status not recorded). Some clones in this sample may be carry-over from other donors' samples.

In DNA, the CDR3 is TGCAGTGCTAGACCCCCGGGACTCTCCTACAATGAGCAGTTCTTC. Translation gives CSARPPGLSYNEQFF. The chain carries TRBV20-1 and TRBJ2-1, with D perhaps matching TRBD2 (6 bases). V lost 2 bases, J lost 0 bases, and 11 bases lay in between. This CDR3 has 15 residues. From germline, CDR1 is DFQATT and CDR2 SNEGSKA (reference sequence).

The chain combines TRBV7-2 with TRBJ2-1; perhaps TRBD2 as D (6 bases). Trimming took 5 bases from V and 7 from J, leaving 12 bases between them. CDR3 length: 13 amino acids. From germline, CDR1 is SGHTA and CDR2 FQGNSA. CDR3 amino acids: CASSKAGWNEQFF. CDR3 nucleotide sequence: TGTGCCAGCAGCAAAGCGGGTTGGAATGAGCAGTTCTTC.

This clonotype was counted ten times or more. V usage is TRBV7-2 and J usage is TRBJ1-1, with a possible D match to TRBD1 (6 bases). V was shortened by 1 base and J by 11 bases, with 17 bases between the two germline ends. The CDR3 runs to 14 residues. In germline, CDR1 is SGHTA, CDR2 FQGNSA. As DNA, the CDR3 is TGTGCCAGCAGCTTAGGAGGGAGGGGGACTTCGGCTTTCTTT. Translated, it gives CASSLGGRGTSAFF.